The rows below give T cell receptor beta chains drawn from one sample of a study of T cells after posttransplantation cyclophosphamide. Only in-frame clones appear in the TCRdb table, and some are missing; sequencing was by immunoSEQ multiplex PCR. The profile covers over 25,000 clones, none occurring a single time. Sequencing was performed on PBMCs. These receptors were collected from a middle-aged man in good health, CMV-negative, and a related stem cell transplant donor. CDR3s include the opening cysteine and the closing phenylalanine or tryptophan. Fields, in order: D gene, J gene, V gene, clone size, CDR3 length, CDR3 protein, CDR3 DNA. A D gene is named only where the DNA matches it firmly. Clone sizes are given selectively: once, few, many, or a class where the clone is expanded.

D gene: TRBD1; J gene: TRBJ1-1; V gene: TRBV11-2; clone size: many; CDR3 length: 14; CDR3 protein: CASRQTGGNTEAFF; CDR3 DNA: TGTGCCAGCAGACAGACAGGGGGAAACACTGAAGCTTTCTTT
D gene: NA; J gene: TRBJ1-2; V gene: TRBV5-1; clone size: many; CDR3 length: 13; CDR3 protein: CASSLEPGRGYTF; CDR3 DNA: TGCGCCAGCAGCTTGGAGCCAGGGCGAGGCTACACCTTC
D gene: NA; J gene: TRBJ2-7; V gene: TRBV6-5; clone size: many; CDR3 length: 15; CDR3 protein: CASSYASTGAYEQYF; CDR3 DNA: TGTGCCAGCAGTTATGCCTCGACAGGCGCCTACGAGCAGTACTTC
D gene: TRBD1; J gene: TRBJ2-2; V gene: TRBV6-1; clone size: NA; CDR3 length: 16; CDR3 protein: CASSDQAGGDTGELFF; CDR3 DNA: TGTGCCAGCAGTGATCAGGCAGGGGGCGACACCGGGGAGCTGTTTTTT
D gene: TRBD1; J gene: TRBJ1-1; V gene: TRBV7-9; clone size: many; CDR3 length: 14; CDR3 protein: CASSLAQGDTEAFF; CDR3 DNA: TGTGCCAGCAGCTTAGCCCAGGGGGACACTGAAGCTTTCTTT
D gene: TRBD2; J gene: TRBJ2-1; V gene: TRBV7-2; clone size: many; CDR3 length: 19; CDR3 protein: CASSSTGQYRLANWNEQFF; CDR3 DNA: TGTGCCAGCAGCTCGACAGGCCAATACCGACTAGCGAACTGGAATGAGCAGTTCTTC
D gene: NA; J gene: TRBJ2-2; V gene: TRBV18; clone size: many; CDR3 length: 14; CDR3 protein: CASSLDQVRRELFF; CDR3 DNA: TGTGCCAGCTCACTTGATCAAGTGCGTCGGGAGCTGTTTTTT
D gene: NA; J gene: TRBJ2-5; V gene: TRBV7-8; clone size: many; CDR3 length: 13; CDR3 protein: CASSFAGEETQYF; CDR3 DNA: TGTGCCAGCAGCTTTGCAGGGGAAGAGACCCAGTACTTC
D gene: TRBD1; J gene: TRBJ1-5; V gene: TRBV19; clone size: many; CDR3 length: 15; CDR3 protein: CASSRTGADNQPQHF; CDR3 DNA: TGTGCCAGTAGTCGGACAGGGGCTGACAATCAGCCCCAGCATTTT
D gene: TRBD1; J gene: TRBJ1-4; V gene: TRBV6-1; clone size: many; CDR3 length: 14; CDR3 protein: CASSSGQGGGKLFF; CDR3 DNA: TGTGCCAGCAGTTCAGGACAGGGAGGGGGAAAACTGTTTTTT
D gene: TRBD1; J gene: TRBJ2-5; V gene: TRBV2; clone size: many; CDR3 length: 16; CDR3 protein: CASSLLGTGGGETQYF; CDR3 DNA: TGTGCCAGCAGCTTATTGGGGACAGGGGGCGGGGAGACCCAGTACTTC
D gene: TRBD1; J gene: TRBJ2-5; V gene: TRBV30; clone size: many; CDR3 length: 16; CDR3 protein: CAWSDRDRVLQETQYF; CDR3 DNA: TGTGCCTGGAGTGACCGGGACAGGGTACTCCAAGAGACCCAGTACTTC
D gene: TRBD2; J gene: TRBJ2-7; V gene: TRBV28; clone size: NA; CDR3 length: 16; CDR3 protein: CASSLSASGRVGEQYF; CDR3 DNA: TGTGCCAGCAGTTTAAGTGCTAGCGGGAGGGTAGGCGAGCAGTACTTC
D gene: NA; J gene: TRBJ2-5; V gene: TRBV28; clone size: few; CDR3 length: 10; CDR3 protein: CASSGETQYF; CDR3 DNA: TGTGCCAGCTCGGGGGAGACCCAGTACTTC
D gene: TRBD1; J gene: TRBJ1-2; V gene: TRBV18; clone size: many; CDR3 length: 13; CDR3 protein: CASSGDRSYGYTF; CDR3 DNA: TGTGCCAGCTCCGGGGACAGGTCCTATGGCTACACCTTC
D gene: TRBD1; J gene: TRBJ1-4; V gene: TRBV19; clone size: few; CDR3 length: 14; CDR3 protein: CASRRQGGYEKLFF; CDR3 DNA: TGTGCCAGTAGAAGGCAGGGGGGATACGAAAAACTGTTTTTT
D gene: TRBD1; J gene: TRBJ2-2; V gene: TRBV7-9; clone size: many; CDR3 length: 16; CDR3 protein: CASSSPGTANTGELFF; CDR3 DNA: TGTGCCAGCAGCTCCCCCGGGACAGCGAACACCGGGGAGCTGTTTTTT
D gene: NA; J gene: TRBJ1-5; V gene: TRBV7-2; clone size: many; CDR3 length: 15; CDR3 protein: CASSPQGVVDQPQHF; CDR3 DNA: TGTGCCAGCAGCCCACAGGGAGTGGTGGATCAGCCCCAGCATTTT
D gene: TRBD1; J gene: TRBJ1-1; V gene: TRBV10-3; clone size: many; CDR3 length: 15; CDR3 protein: CASAGQGIKNTEAFF; CDR3 DNA: TGTGCCTCAGCGGGACAGGGGATTAAGAACACTGAAGCTTTCTTT
D gene: NA; J gene: TRBJ2-3; V gene: TRBV7-8; clone size: many; CDR3 length: 19; CDR3 protein: CASSSRGRTSGYGPDTQYF; CDR3 DNA: TGTGCCAGCAGCTCGAGGGGGCGAACTAGCGGATATGGTCCAGATACGCAGTATTTT
D gene: NA; J gene: TRBJ1-6; V gene: TRBV27; clone size: many; CDR3 length: 16; CDR3 protein: CASSFIGESYNSPLHF; CDR3 DNA: TGTGCCAGCAGTTTTATCGGGGAATCCTATAATTCACCCCTCCACTTT
D gene: NA; J gene: TRBJ2-2; V gene: TRBV29-1; clone size: many; CDR3 length: 15; CDR3 protein: CSVVIRTTNTGELFF; CDR3 DNA: TGCAGCGTTGTAATCCGGACAACGAACACCGGGGAGCTGTTTTTT
D gene: NA; J gene: TRBJ1-6; V gene: TRBV7-3; clone size: many; CDR3 length: 13; CDR3 protein: CASSFSEGSPLHF; CDR3 DNA: TGTGCCAGCAGCTTCTCCGAGGGTTCACCCCTCCACTTT
D gene: NA; J gene: TRBJ1-4; V gene: TRBV27; clone size: many; CDR3 length: 13; CDR3 protein: CASMAQGSEKLFF; CDR3 DNA: TGTGCCAGCATGGCCCAGGGGTCTGAAAAACTGTTTTTT
D gene: NA; J gene: TRBJ1-5; V gene: TRBV30; clone size: many; CDR3 length: 14; CDR3 protein: CAWNAGFSNQPQHF; CDR3 DNA: TGTGCCTGGAACGCAGGGTTTAGCAATCAGCCCCAGCATTTT
D gene: TRBD2; J gene: TRBJ2-3; V gene: TRBV5-1; clone size: many; CDR3 length: 17; CDR3 protein: CASSSGLAGFGADTQYF; CDR3 DNA: TGCGCCAGCAGCAGCGGACTAGCGGGCTTTGGGGCAGATACGCAGTATTTT
D gene: NA; J gene: TRBJ1-1; V gene: TRBV27; clone size: many; CDR3 length: 15; CDR3 protein: CASKLYRALPDEAFF; CDR3 DNA: TGTGCCAGCAAATTATACAGGGCGCTGCCCGATGAAGCTTTCTTT
D gene: NA; J gene: TRBJ2-1; V gene: TRBV6-6; clone size: medium-sized; CDR3 length: 11; CDR3 protein: CASSYSGEQFF; CDR3 DNA: TGTGCCAGCAGTTACTCCGGTGAGCAGTTCTTC
D gene: NA; J gene: TRBJ2-1; V gene: TRBV19; clone size: many; CDR3 length: 15; CDR3 protein: CASSIERTRADEQFF; CDR3 DNA: TGTGCCAGTAGTATAGAGCGGACACGTGCAGATGAGCAGTTCTTC
D gene: TRBD2; J gene: TRBJ2-3; V gene: TRBV5-5; clone size: many; CDR3 length: 17; CDR3 protein: CASSFESLAGGTDTQYF; CDR3 DNA: TGTGCCAGCAGCTTCGAGTCCCTGGCGGGGGGCACAGATACGCAGTATTTT
D gene: TRBD1; J gene: TRBJ1-2; V gene: TRBV28; clone size: many; CDR3 length: 15; CDR3 protein: CASSFEDRDLYGYTF; CDR3 DNA: TGTGCCAGCAGTTTCGAGGACAGGGATCTATATGGCTACACCTTC
D gene: TRBD2; J gene: TRBJ2-6; V gene: TRBV5-4; clone size: many; CDR3 length: 16; CDR3 protein: CARGTSGGSGANVLTF; CDR3 DNA: TGTGCCAGAGGGACTAGCGGGGGTTCTGGGGCCAACGTCCTGACTTTC
D gene: TRBD2; J gene: TRBJ2-2; V gene: TRBV5-1; clone size: many; CDR3 length: 19; CDR3 protein: CASSLVTSGEAANTGELFF; CDR3 DNA: TGCGCCAGCAGCTTGGTCACTAGCGGAGAAGCTGCGAACACCGGGGAGCTGTTTTTT
D gene: NA; J gene: TRBJ1-6; V gene: TRBV6-6; clone size: many; CDR3 length: 15; CDR3 protein: CASSATGQPNSPLHF; CDR3 DNA: TGTGCCAGCAGCGCCACCGGACAGCCCAATTCACCCCTCCACTTT
D gene: TRBD2; J gene: TRBJ2-3; V gene: TRBV6-5; clone size: few; CDR3 length: 15; CDR3 protein: CASTLVAGGSDTQYF; CDR3 DNA: TGTGCCAGCACCCTGGTGGCGGGAGGATCAGATACGCAGTATTTT
D gene: TRBD1; J gene: TRBJ2-7; V gene: TRBV5-5; clone size: many; CDR3 length: 19; CDR3 protein: CASSPGEGQGPLRKYEQYF; CDR3 DNA: TGTGCCAGCAGCCCGGGAGAGGGACAGGGCCCGTTACGAAAATACGAGCAGTACTTC
D gene: TRBD2; J gene: TRBJ2-1; V gene: TRBV7-6; clone size: many; CDR3 length: 18; CDR3 protein: CASSSILAGGLFDNEQFF; CDR3 DNA: TGTGCCAGCAGCTCTATACTAGCGGGAGGTCTTTTTGACAATGAGCAGTTCTTC
D gene: TRBD1; J gene: TRBJ2-7; V gene: TRBV5-1; clone size: many; CDR3 length: 15; CDR3 protein: CASSKPQGDLYGQYF; CDR3 DNA: TGCGCCAGCAGCAAACCGCAGGGGGACCTCTACGGGCAGTACTTC
D gene: NA; J gene: TRBJ1-2; V gene: TRBV29-1; clone size: many; CDR3 length: 13; CDR3 protein: CSVGEAGPYGYTF; CDR3 DNA: TGCAGCGTTGGAGAGGCGGGACCCTATGGCTACACCTTC
D gene: NA; J gene: TRBJ2-4; V gene: TRBV15; clone size: many; CDR3 length: 13; CDR3 protein: CATRMQGGNIQYF; CDR3 DNA: TGTGCCACCAGAATGCAGGGGGGAAACATTCAGTACTTC
D gene: NA; J gene: TRBJ2-7; V gene: TRBV27; clone size: many; CDR3 length: 15; CDR3 protein: CASSLSVEGTYEQYF; CDR3 DNA: TGTGCCAGCAGTTTATCCGTCGAGGGTACCTACGAGCAGTACTTC
D gene: NA; J gene: TRBJ2-3; V gene: TRBV11-2; clone size: many; CDR3 length: 16; CDR3 protein: CASSLELTGTFNTQYF; CDR3 DNA: TGTGCCAGCAGCTTAGAATTGACCGGGACTTTTAATACGCAGTATTTT
D gene: TRBD1; J gene: TRBJ1-2; V gene: TRBV29-1; clone size: many; CDR3 length: 14; CDR3 protein: CSVFTGGEDYGYTF; CDR3 DNA: TGCAGCGTTTTTACAGGGGGCGAAGACTATGGCTACACCTTC
D gene: NA; J gene: TRBJ1-1; V gene: TRBV29-1; clone size: many; CDR3 length: 12; CDR3 protein: CSAAYTGLLAFF; CDR3 DNA: TGCAGCGCAGCATACACAGGGCTTTTGGCTTTCTTT
D gene: NA; J gene: TRBJ2-1; V gene: TRBV5-1; clone size: many; CDR3 length: 13; CDR3 protein: CASSPGTYNEQFF; CDR3 DNA: TGCGCCAGCAGCCCGGGGACTTACAATGAGCAGTTCTTC
D gene: NA; J gene: TRBJ1-1; V gene: TRBV13; clone size: many; CDR3 length: 13; CDR3 protein: CASRNSRNTEAFF; CDR3 DNA: TGTGCCAGCAGGAACTCGCGGAACACTGAAGCTTTCTTT
D gene: TRBD1; J gene: TRBJ2-1; V gene: TRBV10-2; clone size: many; CDR3 length: 16; CDR3 protein: CASSAPDRVSYNEQFF; CDR3 DNA: TGCGCCAGCAGCGCCCCCGACAGGGTTTCCTACAATGAGCAGTTCTTC
D gene: TRBD1; J gene: TRBJ1-2; V gene: TRBV7-9; clone size: many; CDR3 length: 14; CDR3 protein: CASSVTGYSYGYTF; CDR3 DNA: TGTGCCAGCAGCGTGACAGGGTATAGCTATGGCTACACCTTC
D gene: NA; J gene: TRBJ2-5; V gene: TRBV18; clone size: many; CDR3 length: 14; CDR3 protein: CATSQQTSSETQYF; CDR3 DNA: TGTGCCACCTCACAACAAACTAGCAGCGAGACCCAGTACTTC
D gene: NA; J gene: TRBJ2-4; V gene: TRBV18; clone size: many; CDR3 length: 15; CDR3 protein: CASSPPDGRGNIQYF; CDR3 DNA: TGTGCCAGCTCACCACCCGACGGGAGAGGAAACATTCAGTACTTC
D gene: NA; J gene: TRBJ2-5; V gene: TRBV5-1; clone size: many; CDR3 length: 13; CDR3 protein: CASSFDTQETQYF; CDR3 DNA: TGCGCCAGCAGCTTCGACACCCAAGAGACCCAGTACTTC
D gene: TRBD1; J gene: TRBJ1-5; V gene: TRBV27; clone size: many; CDR3 length: 15; CDR3 protein: CASSLRTGGIQPQHF; CDR3 DNA: TGTGCCAGCAGTTTACGGACAGGAGGGATTCAGCCCCAGCATTTT
D gene: NA; J gene: TRBJ1-1; V gene: TRBV27; clone size: NA; CDR3 length: 13; CDR3 protein: CASSLSLGAWAFF; CDR3 DNA: TGTGCCAGCAGTTTATCGTTAGGGGCGTGGGCTTTCTTT
D gene: TRBD1; J gene: TRBJ1-3; V gene: TRBV18; clone size: many; CDR3 length: 14; CDR3 protein: CASSRDSTGNTIYF; CDR3 DNA: TGTGCCAGCTCACGGGACAGCACTGGAAACACCATATATTTT
D gene: TRBD1; J gene: TRBJ2-3; V gene: TRBV5-1; clone size: many; CDR3 length: 16; CDR3 protein: CASSLRQGDASDTQYF; CDR3 DNA: TGCGCCAGCAGCTTGAGACAGGGGGACGCCTCAGATACGCAGTATTTT
D gene: NA; J gene: TRBJ1-3; V gene: TRBV5-1; clone size: many; CDR3 length: 15; CDR3 protein: CASSTGGGPGNTIYF; CDR3 DNA: TGCGCCAGCAGCACCGGTGGGGGCCCTGGAAACACCATATATTTT
D gene: NA; J gene: TRBJ1-2; V gene: TRBV5-1; clone size: many; CDR3 length: 15; CDR3 protein: CASSLALEPLYGYTF; CDR3 DNA: TGCGCCAGCAGCTTGGCCTTGGAGCCGCTCTATGGCTACACCTTC
D gene: TRBD1; J gene: TRBJ1-5; V gene: TRBV29-1; clone size: many; CDR3 length: 12; CDR3 protein: CSVVQGGQPQHF; CDR3 DNA: TGCAGCGTGGTACAGGGGGGTCAGCCCCAGCATTTT
D gene: NA; J gene: TRBJ1-2; V gene: TRBV7-8; clone size: many; CDR3 length: 13; CDR3 protein: CASSLGGFYGYTF; CDR3 DNA: TGTGCCAGCAGCTTAGGCGGTTTCTATGGCTACACCTTC